The source of this T cell receptor beta chain is a study of regulatory T cells in long-lasting Graves disease. Study-wide context: Over 5 years on antithyroid drugs plus positive TSH receptor antibodies marked Graves' disease as persistent.

The CDR3 totals 14 residues. Germline assignment: CDR1 SGHTA and CDR2 FQGTGA. Trimming removed 4 bases from V and 2 bases from J; junction bases left unmatched: 3. Study-level points and caveats: Persistent disease showed a preference for TRBV28, TRBJ1-2 and TRBJ2-5. Persistent-disease Graves' patients showed less TCR diversity than new cases.

As regards this clonotype: Antigen unknown.

Combining iRepertoire HTBI primers with Arm-PCR of CDR3 regions, the authors built TCR beta libraries. TCRdb re-analysed the multiplex PCR reads in MiXCR, keeping a single row per CDR3 protein. Counted here are 360,000 or so distinct CDR3 sequences, more than 20% occurring once; the ten biggest clones make up 25% to 30%. As for time point: persistent/refractory GD, antithyroid drugs over 5 years with positive TRAb. PBMCs were the source of the RNA used for TCR sequencing. Clinicians diagnosed Graves' disease using American Thyroid Association guidelines. The receptor was isolated from a woman aged 40-49 years with Graves disease. The source was peripheral blood mononuclear cells (PBMCs), collected when the disease was refractory, from a patient treated with antithyroid drugs. J is TRBJ2-7 and V is TRBV7-3; 9 positions agree with TRBD2. The CDR3 sequence: CASSSSSGTYEQYF. DNA for the CDR3: TGTGCCAGCAGCTCCTCTAGCGGGACCTACGAGCAGTACTTC. Full variable domain (missing parts from reference TRBV7-3 and TRBJ2-7): GAGVSQTPSNKVTEKGKYVELRCDPISGHTALYWYRQSLGQGPEFLIYFQGTGAADDSGLPNDRFFAVRPEGSVSTLKIQRTERGDSAVYLCASSSSSGTYEQYFGPGTRLTVT.